The 28 T cell receptor beta chains below were found in one sample sequenced in a study of CD8 T cells in ankylosing spondylitis. TCRdb reprocessed the 5' RACE reads with MiXCR, giving one entry per CDR3 protein. The sample shows 300,000 to 350,000 distinct CDR3 sequences, roughly 14% of them seen only once. Sequencing input: blood, either unsorted or a sorted T cell fraction (not recorded which). Receptors were obtained from a male donor with ankylosing spondylitis or in good health (not recorded which).

The V gene is TRBV7-9, the J gene TRBJ1-6; the match to TRBD1 covers 7 bases. V shed 4 bases, J shed 8 bases, and the junction held 5 bases outside the gene matches. The CDR3 is 14 amino acids. From germline, CDR1 is SEHNR and CDR2 FQNEAQ (reference sequence). CDR3 sequence: CASSSGTVYSPLHF. The CDR3 bases are TGTGCCAGCAGCTCCGGGACAGTGTATTCACCCCTCCACTTT.

The CDR3 DNA sequence: TGCGCCAGCAGCTTGAATTCCGGGAGCTCCTACAATGAGCAGTTCTTC. It encodes CASSLNSGSSYNEQFF. The chain carries TRBV5-1 and TRBJ2-1; possible D gene TRBD2, 6 bases. The CDR3 runs 16 residues. The V end lost 1 base, the J end lost 0 bases, and 11 bases lay between the germline ends. CDR1 SGHRS and CDR2 YFSETQ come from the germline V gene.

This clonotype was recorded a few times. This chain uses TRBV4-2 with TRBJ1-5; 9 bases are shared with TRBD1. Germline trimming cut 4 bases from V and 7 bases from J; bases unmatched to any gene: 11. This CDR3 region has 16 residues. Germline V gene lookup returns CDR1 LGHNA and CDR2 YNFKEQ. CDR3 bases: TGTGCCAGCAGCCCAGTCGGGACAGGGATAACCCAGCCCCAGCATTTT. The encoded protein is CASSPVGTGITQPQHF.

This clonotype has just a few counts. The chain has TRBV20-1 and TRBJ1-5; possibly TRBD1 for D (6 bases). Trimming stripped 0 bases from V and 7 bases from J, with 16 bases between. Germline V gene lookup returns CDR1 DFQATT and CDR2 SNEGSKA (reference sequence). The CDR3 loop spans 15 amino acids. The CDR3 DNA follows: TGCAGTGCTAGAGATCGTCCCGGAGGGGGACAGCCCCAGCATTTT. Translating it yields CSARDRPGGGQPQHF.

V is TRBV5-5 and J is TRBJ1-2, with a tentative D call TRBD1 (5 bases). Trimming shortened V by 4 bases and J by 7 bases, and 17 bases separated the two germline ends. The CDR3 is 14 residues long. Germline CDR1 SGHKS, CDR2 YYEKEE (reference sequence). The CDR3 region is CASSPGESFRGYTF. CDR3 sequence (DNA): TGTGCCAGCAGCCCGGGGGAGTCGTTTCGTGGCTACACCTTC. The full variable domain, with the rest looked up from reference TRBV5-5 and TRBJ1-2, is DAGVTQSPTHLIKTRGQQVTLRCSPISGHKSVSWYQQVLGQGPQFIFQYYEKEERGRGNFPDRFSARQFPNYSSELNVNALLLGDSALYLCASSPGESFRGYTFGSGTRLTVV.

This clonotype has just a few counts. V is TRBV6-1 and J is TRBJ1-1; no reliable D call. Per germline, CDR1 MNHNS and CDR2 SASEGT. Deletions cut 6 bases from V and 7 bases from J, with 9 bases between. This CDR3 is 11 amino acids long. CDR3 sequence: CASRNLIEAFF. The CDR3 nucleotides read TGTGCCAGCAGGAACCTCATTGAAGCTTTCTTT.

This chain connects TRBV25-1 to TRBJ2-1; D perhaps matches TRBD2 (5 bases). The CDR3 has 15 amino acids. Trimming shortened V by 3 bases and J by 7 bases, and 16 bases separated the two germline ends. CDR1 is MGHDK and CDR2 is SYGVNS in the germline V gene. The CDR3 DNA reads TGTGCCAGCAGTGAGCCTGGGGAAAGGAGGAATGAGCAGTTCTTC. It encodes CASSEPGERRNEQFF.

This clonotype occurred many times. The rearrangement links TRBV25-1 to TRBJ2-1; tentative D call: TRBD1 (5 bases). The CDR3 is 13 residues long. The germline V and J ends were trimmed by 3 bases and 11 bases, with 14 bases remaining between them. CDR1 MGHDK and CDR2 SYGVNS come from the germline V gene. The CDR3 sequence is CASSDRLHRKQFF. The CDR3 bases are TGTGCCAGCAGTGATAGGCTCCACAGGAAGCAGTTCTTC.

This clonotype was counted ten times or more. Germline and junction disagree at one end, which may indicate a read error. V usage is TRBV7-9 and J usage is TRBJ1-1; D is uncertain. Germline V gene lookup returns CDR1 SEHNR and CDR2 FQNEAQ (reference sequence). The CDR3 is made up of 14 amino acids. The CDR3 DNA reads as TGCGCCAGCAGCTTGGGAGCGGGGAACACTGAAGCTTTCTTT. Amino acids: CASSLGAGNTEAFF.

V is TRBV6-5 and J is TRBJ2-5; 7 nucleotides agree with TRBD1. This CDR3 region has 14 residues. Germline values: CDR1 MNHEY, CDR2 SVGAGI. Trimming took 2 bases from V and 4 from J; bases not matched to a gene: 4. Here the CDR3 DNA reads TGTGCCAGCAGTTACACGAGGGGGCCAGAGACCCAGTACTTC. Translated, it gives CASSYTRGPETQYF.

This clonotype was seen a handful of times. The V and J genes are TRBV5-1 and TRBJ2-3, with D unresolved. Deletions cut 4 bases from V and 1 base from J, with 13 bases between. CDR3 size: 15 residues. Germline V gene lookup returns CDR1 SGHRS and CDR2 YFSETQ. As DNA, the CDR3 is TGCGCCAGCAGCCCGTCACGCCCTCGCACAGATACGCAGTATTTT. Amino acid sequence: CASSPSRPRTDTQYF.

This clonotype showed up just a few times. The chain is built from TRBV5-1 and TRBJ2-1; 11 bases agree with TRBD2. Germline loops: CDR1 SGHRS, CDR2 YFSETQ. With 3 bases clipped from V and 8 bases from J, the junction kept 7 bases outside the gene matches. CDR3 length equals 15 residues. CDR3 sequence reads: CASSYSGGAGYEQFF. The CDR3 nucleotides read TGCGCCAGCAGCTATAGCGGGGGGGCCGGGTATGAGCAGTTCTTC.

This clonotype was detected a few times. The gene calls are TRBV7-9 and TRBJ2-5; possible D gene TRBD2, 6 bases. Germline assignment: CDR1 SEHNR and CDR2 FQNEAQ (reference sequence). Trimming took off 2 bases at V and 5 bases at J, with 15 bases between the two ends. CDR3 size: 15 residues. The CDR3 nucleotides read TGTGCCAGCAGCTTACTGTCTCTAGCGCTGGAGACCCAGTACTTC. Translating it yields CASSLLSLALETQYF.

The DNA of the CDR3 is TGCAGTGCTAGAGAACCAACTAGCACCCGGCGAAATGAGCAGTTCTTC. Its protein product is CSAREPTSTRRNEQFF. The chain carries TRBV20-1 and TRBJ2-1, with D maybe TRBD2 (6 bases). The CDR3 totals 16 residues. Trimming left V 0 bases short and J 7 bases short, with 19 bases between. Germline V gives CDR1 DFQATT, CDR2 SNEGSKA (reference sequence).

In this sample, this clonotype turned up a few times. This chain connects TRBV28 to TRBJ1-2; 7 positions match TRBD1. V lost 11 bases and J lost 6; bases outside the gene matches: 15. CDR1 and CDR2 from the germline V gene are MDHEN and SYDVKM. The CDR3 spans 14 residues. The CDR3 region is CAASSGRGYNGYTF. In nucleotides, the CDR3 is TGTGCCGCCTCTTCGGGCAGGGGGTACAATGGCTACACCTTC.

This clonotype showed up just a few times. The chain combines TRBV12-3 or TRBV12-4 with TRBJ1-2, with D tentatively TRBD1 (5 bases). The V and J ends lost 5 bases and 5 bases respectively, with 15 bases between them. The CDR3 contains 14 residues. CDR3 DNA sequence: TGTGCCAGCAGTCCCAGGGACTTACGATATGGCTACACCTTC. This translates into CASSPRDLRYGYTF.

The V and J genes are TRBV9 and TRBJ1-1; a possible D gene is TRBD1 (5 bases). The CDR3 consists of 17 residues. Looked up from germline, CDR1 is SGDLS and CDR2 is YYNGEE. The V gene lost 0 bases and the J gene lost 5 bases, with 20 bases spanning the gap. The CDR3 DNA is TGTGCCAGCAGCGTAGGAGACAGAGCGAGGATAGGTACTGAAGCTTTCTTT. This translates into CASSVGDRARIGTEAFF.

In DNA, the CDR3 is TGTGCCAGCAGTACGCCGGGACTAGGGTACAATGAGCAGTTCTTC. Protein sequence: CASSTPGLGYNEQFF. The chain has TRBV5-6 and TRBJ2-1, with 8 nucleotides matching TRBD2. Germline CDR1 is SGHDT and CDR2 is YYEEEE. The CDR3 sequence is 15 residues long. Trimming at V came to 5 bases and at J to 4 bases, leaving 8 bases not matched to a gene.

This sequence joins TRBV7-2 and TRBJ2-5; TRBD2 agrees at 8 bases. Germline V CDR1 and CDR2: SGHTA, FQGNSA. The CDR3 is 15 residues long. The V gene end was trimmed by 4 bases and the J gene end by 1 base; junction bases not matched to a gene: 5. This CDR3 is CASSSSGTSQETQYF. In DNA form, the CDR3 reads TGTGCCAGCAGCTCCTCCGGGACTAGCCAAGAGACCCAGTACTTC.

This clonotype showed up just once. The rearrangement joins TRBV25-1 to TRBJ1-2, with D uncertain. The CDR3 has 13 amino acids. Looked up from germline, CDR1 is MGHDK and CDR2 is SYGVNS. The V and J ends lost 3 bases and 7 bases respectively, with 12 bases between them. The CDR3 DNA reads as TGTGCCAGCAGTGATGATACAGAAGCTGGCTACACCTTC. This gives the protein CASSDDTEAGYTF.

This clonotype has ten or more counts. The CDR3 reads CASRAGGYNEQFF. Written as DNA, the CDR3 is TGTGCCAGCAGAGCGGGGGGTTACAATGAGCAGTTCTTC. The V call is TRBV6-1, the J call TRBJ2-1, with TRBD2 matching 9 bases. This CDR3 is built from 13 residues. Germline CDR1 and CDR2: MNHNS and SASEGT. Trimming at V came to 6 bases and at J to 4 bases, leaving 1 base not matched to a gene.

The chain employs TRBV7-2 and TRBJ1-6, with no clear D. Trimming took 5 bases from V and 13 from J, leaving 15 bases between them. The germline gives CDR1 SGHTA, CDR2 FQGNSA. The CDR3 is 13 residues long. CDR3 nucleotide sequence: TGTGCCAGCAGCCCGAACCAACTGCCCCCCCTCCACTTT. The encoded protein is CASSPNQLPPLHF.

This clonotype was seen only a few times. The chain recombines TRBV6-1 with TRBJ2-6; D possibly corresponds to TRBD2 (5 bases). Germline loops: CDR1 MNHNS, CDR2 SASEGT. The V gene lost 7 bases and the J gene lost 4 bases, with 11 bases spanning the gap. The length of the CDR3 is 14 residues. The CDR3 DNA reads as TGTGCCAGCAAGTGGGAGTGGGGGGCCAACGTCCTGACTTTC. Its translation: CASKWEWGANVLTF.

There are a few counts of this clonotype. This rearrangement joins TRBV10-3 to TRBJ2-2; maybe TRBD2 (6 bases). The CDR3 runs to 14 residues. CDR1 and CDR2 from the germline V gene are ENHRY and SYGVKD. V was clipped by 6 bases and J by 0 bases, with 8 bases between them. CDR3 nucleotides: TGTGCCATCAGAGGCGGGGCGAACACCGGGGAGCTGTTTTTT. It is translated as CAIRGGANTGELFF.

CDR3 amino acids: CASSKLAGGTPPAQYF. The CDR3 DNA sequence: TGCGCCAGCAGCAAACTAGCGGGAGGCACCCCCCCAGCGCAGTATTTT. The V and J genes are TRBV5-1 and TRBJ2-3; 12 nucleotides agree with TRBD2. With V trimmed by 4 bases and J by 10 bases, 13 bases remained unmatched. The germline CDR1 and CDR2 sequences are SGHRS and YFSETQ. The CDR3 is 16 amino acids.

The gene calls are TRBV20-1 and TRBJ1-2; D not resolved. The CDR3 covers 11 residues. V was shortened by 1 base and J by 8 bases, with 8 bases between the two germline ends. Germline V gene sequence: CDR1 DFQATT, CDR2 SNEGSKA (reference sequence). This chain's CDR3 is CSARVVGGYTF. CDR3 bases: TGCAGTGCTAGAGTGGTTGGGGGCTACACCTTC.

This clonotype was detected many times. The chain employs TRBV5-1 and TRBJ2-7; D not certain. V was shortened by 4 bases and J by 4 bases, with 9 bases between the two germline ends. Germline CDR1 and CDR2: SGHRS and YFSETQ. This CDR3 contains 12 residues. The CDR3 nucleotides read TGCGCCAGCAGCCTAAACGGTTACGAGCAGTACTTC. The encoded protein is CASSLNGYEQYF. The variable domain in full, with the rest retrieved from reference TRBV5-1 and TRBJ2-7, is KAGVTQTPRYLIKTRGQQVTLSCSPISGHRSVSWYQQTPGQGLQFLFEYFSETQRNKGNFPGRFSGRQFSNSRSEMNVSTLELGDSALYLCASSLNGYEQYFGPGTRLTVT.

V and J are TRBV4-2 and TRBJ2-2; D remains unclear. The germline V gene encodes CDR1 LGHNA and CDR2 YNFKEQ. V was cut by 1 base and J by 6 bases, with 12 bases left in between. The CDR3 extends over 15 amino acids. This CDR3 reads CASSQAVGFAGELFF. DNA for the CDR3: TGTGCCAGCAGCCAAGCCGTAGGTTTCGCCGGGGAGCTGTTTTTT.